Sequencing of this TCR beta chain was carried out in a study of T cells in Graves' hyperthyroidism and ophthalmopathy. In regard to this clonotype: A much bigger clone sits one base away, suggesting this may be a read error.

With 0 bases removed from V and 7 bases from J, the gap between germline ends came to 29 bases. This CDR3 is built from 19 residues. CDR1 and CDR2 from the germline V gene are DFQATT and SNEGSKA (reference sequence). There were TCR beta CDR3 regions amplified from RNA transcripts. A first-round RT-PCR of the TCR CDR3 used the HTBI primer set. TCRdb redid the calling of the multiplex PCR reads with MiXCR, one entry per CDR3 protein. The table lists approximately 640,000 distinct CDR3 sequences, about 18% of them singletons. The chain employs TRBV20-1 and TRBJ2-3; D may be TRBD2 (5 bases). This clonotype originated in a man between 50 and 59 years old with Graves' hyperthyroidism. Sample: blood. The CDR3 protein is CSAREMGTGESVGGHTQYF. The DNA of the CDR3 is TGCAGTGCTAGAGAGATGGGAACGGGCGAGAGCGTCGGCGGGCATACGCAGTATTTT.